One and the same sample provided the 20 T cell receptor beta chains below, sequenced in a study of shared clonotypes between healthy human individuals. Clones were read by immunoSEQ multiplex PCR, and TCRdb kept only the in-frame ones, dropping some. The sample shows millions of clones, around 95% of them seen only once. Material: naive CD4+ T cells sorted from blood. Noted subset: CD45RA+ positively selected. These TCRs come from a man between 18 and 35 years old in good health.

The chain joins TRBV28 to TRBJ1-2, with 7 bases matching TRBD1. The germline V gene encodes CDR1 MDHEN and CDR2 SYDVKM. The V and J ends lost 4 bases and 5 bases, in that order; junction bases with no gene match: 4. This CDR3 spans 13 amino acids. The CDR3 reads CASSSTGHYGYTF. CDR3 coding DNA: TGTGCCAGCAGTTCGACAGGGCATTATGGCTACACCTTC.

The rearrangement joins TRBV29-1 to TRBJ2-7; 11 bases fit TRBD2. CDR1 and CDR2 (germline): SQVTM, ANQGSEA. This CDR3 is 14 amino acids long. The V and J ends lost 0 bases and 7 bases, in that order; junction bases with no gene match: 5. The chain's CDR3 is CSVEEIAGGREQYF. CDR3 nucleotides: TGCAGCGTTGAAGAGATAGCGGGAGGGAGGGAGCAGTACTTC.

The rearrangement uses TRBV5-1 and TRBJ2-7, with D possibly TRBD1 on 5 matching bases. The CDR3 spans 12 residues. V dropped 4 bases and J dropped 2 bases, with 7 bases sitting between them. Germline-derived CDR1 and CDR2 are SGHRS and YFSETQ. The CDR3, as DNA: TGCGCCAGCAGCGCACAGGCCTACGAGCAGTACTTC. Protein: CASSAQAYEQYF.

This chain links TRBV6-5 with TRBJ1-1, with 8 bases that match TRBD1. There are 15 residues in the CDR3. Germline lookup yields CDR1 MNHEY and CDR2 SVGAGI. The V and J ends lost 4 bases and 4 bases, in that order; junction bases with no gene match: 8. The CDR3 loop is CASSLDRGAGTEAFF. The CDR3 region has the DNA TGTGCCAGCAGTTTAGACAGGGGCGCGGGCACTGAAGCTTTCTTT.

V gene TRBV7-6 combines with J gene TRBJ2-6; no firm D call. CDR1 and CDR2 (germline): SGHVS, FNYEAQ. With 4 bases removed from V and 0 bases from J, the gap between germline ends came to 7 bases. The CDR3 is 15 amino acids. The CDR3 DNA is TGTGCCAGCAGCTCTTTATCCTCTGGGGCCAACGTCCTGACTTTC. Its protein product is CASSSLSSGANVLTF.

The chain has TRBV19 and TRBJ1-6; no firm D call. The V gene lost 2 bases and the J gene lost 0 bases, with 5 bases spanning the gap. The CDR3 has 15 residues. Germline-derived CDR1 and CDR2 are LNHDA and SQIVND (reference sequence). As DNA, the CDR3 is TGTGCCAGTAGTATAAGGGACTCCTATAATTCACCCCTCCACTTT. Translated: CASSIRDSYNSPLHF.

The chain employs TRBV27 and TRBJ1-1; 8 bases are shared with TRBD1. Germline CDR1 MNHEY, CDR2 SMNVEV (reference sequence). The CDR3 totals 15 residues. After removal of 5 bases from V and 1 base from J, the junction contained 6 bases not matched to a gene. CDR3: CASSPGQVTNTEAFF. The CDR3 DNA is TGTGCCAGCAGTCCGGGACAGGTCACGAACACTGAAGCTTTCTTT.

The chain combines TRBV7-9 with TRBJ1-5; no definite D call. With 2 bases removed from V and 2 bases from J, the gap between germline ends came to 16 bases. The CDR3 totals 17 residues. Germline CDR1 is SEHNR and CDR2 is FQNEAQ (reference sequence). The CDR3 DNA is TGTGCCAGCAGCTTACCTCCTAAGGCGCCGGGCAATCAGCCCCAGCATTTT. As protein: CASSLPPKAPGNQPQHF.

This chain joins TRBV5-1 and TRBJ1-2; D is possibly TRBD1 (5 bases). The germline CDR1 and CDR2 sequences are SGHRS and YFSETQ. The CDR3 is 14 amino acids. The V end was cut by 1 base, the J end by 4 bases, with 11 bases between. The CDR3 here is CASSLSGLGYGYTF. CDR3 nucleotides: TGCGCCAGCAGCTTGTCGGGGCTTGGCTATGGCTACACCTTC. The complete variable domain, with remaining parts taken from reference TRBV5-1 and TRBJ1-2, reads KAGVTQTPRYLIKTRGQQVTLSCSPISGHRSVSWYQQTPGQGLQFLFEYFSETQRNKGNFPGRFSGRQFSNSRSEMNVSTLELGDSALYLCASSLSGLGYGYTFGSGTRLTVV.

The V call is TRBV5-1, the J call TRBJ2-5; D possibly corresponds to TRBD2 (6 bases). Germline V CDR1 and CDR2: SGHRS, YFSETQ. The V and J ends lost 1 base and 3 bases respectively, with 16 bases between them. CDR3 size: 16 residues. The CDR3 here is CASSLMVGGAKETQYF. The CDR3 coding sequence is TGCGCCAGCAGCTTGATGGTAGGCGGGGCTAAAGAGACCCAGTACTTC. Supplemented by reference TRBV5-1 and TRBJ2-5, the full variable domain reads KAGVTQTPRYLIKTRGQQVTLSCSPISGHRSVSWYQQTPGQGLQFLFEYFSETQRNKGNFPGRFSGRQFSNSRSEMNVSTLELGDSALYLCASSLMVGGAKETQYFGPGTRLLVL.

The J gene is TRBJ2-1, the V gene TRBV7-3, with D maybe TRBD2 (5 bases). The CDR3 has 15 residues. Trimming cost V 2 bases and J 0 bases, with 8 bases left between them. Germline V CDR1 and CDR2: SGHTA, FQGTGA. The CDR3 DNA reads TGTGCCAGCAGCTTAGTGGACTCCTCCTACAATGAGCAGTTCTTC. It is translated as CASSLVDSSYNEQFF.

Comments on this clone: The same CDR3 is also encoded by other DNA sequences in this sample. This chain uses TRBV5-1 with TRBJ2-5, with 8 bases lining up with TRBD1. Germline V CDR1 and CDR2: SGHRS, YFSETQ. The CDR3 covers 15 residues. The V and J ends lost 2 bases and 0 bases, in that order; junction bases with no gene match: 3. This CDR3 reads CASSLGTGHQETQYF. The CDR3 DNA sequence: TGCGCCAGCAGCTTAGGGACAGGTCACCAAGAGACCCAGTACTTC.

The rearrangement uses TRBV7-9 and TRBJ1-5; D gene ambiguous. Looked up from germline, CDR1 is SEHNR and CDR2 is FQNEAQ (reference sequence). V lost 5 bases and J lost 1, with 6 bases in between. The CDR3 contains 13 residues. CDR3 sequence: CASSTDSNQPQHF. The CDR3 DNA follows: TGTGCCAGCAGCACAGACAGCAATCAGCCCCAGCATTTT.

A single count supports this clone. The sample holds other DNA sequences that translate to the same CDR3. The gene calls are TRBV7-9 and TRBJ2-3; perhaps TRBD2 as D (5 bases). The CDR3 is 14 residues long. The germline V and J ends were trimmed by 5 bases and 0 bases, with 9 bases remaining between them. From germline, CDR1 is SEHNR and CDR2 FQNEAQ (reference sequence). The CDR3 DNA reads TGTGCCAGCAGCCCCGGACTGAGCACAGATACGCAGTATTTT. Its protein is CASSPGLSTDTQYF.

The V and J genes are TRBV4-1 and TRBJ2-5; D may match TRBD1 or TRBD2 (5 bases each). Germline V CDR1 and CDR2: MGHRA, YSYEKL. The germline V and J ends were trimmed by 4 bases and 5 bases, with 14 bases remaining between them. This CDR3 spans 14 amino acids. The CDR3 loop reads CASSLTGPAETQYF. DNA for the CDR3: TGCGCCAGCAGCCTAACGGGACCGGCGGAGACCCAGTACTTC.

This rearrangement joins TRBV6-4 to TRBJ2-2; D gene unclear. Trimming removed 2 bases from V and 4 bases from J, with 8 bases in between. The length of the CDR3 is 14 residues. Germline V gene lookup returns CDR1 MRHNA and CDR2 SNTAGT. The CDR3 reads CASSDEASTGELFF. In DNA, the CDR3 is TGTGCCAGCAGTGACGAAGCGTCCACCGGGGAGCTGTTTTTT.

The CDR3 reads CASTPWTFSEEKLFF. The CDR3 region has the DNA TGCGCCAGCACCCCATGGACCTTCTCCGAAGAAAAACTGTTTTTT. The chain recombines TRBV10-1 with TRBJ1-4; D is unresolved. Germline V gene lookup returns CDR1 WNHNN and CDR2 SYGVQD (reference sequence). The V end was cut by 7 bases, the J end by 8 bases, with 20 bases between. The CDR3 totals 15 residues.

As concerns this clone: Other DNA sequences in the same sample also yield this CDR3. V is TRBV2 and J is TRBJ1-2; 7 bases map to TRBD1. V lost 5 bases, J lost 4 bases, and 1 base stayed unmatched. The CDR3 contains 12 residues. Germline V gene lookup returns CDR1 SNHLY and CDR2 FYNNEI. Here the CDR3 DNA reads TGTGCCAGCAGTTCAGGGGGCTATGGCTACACCTTC. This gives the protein CASSSGGYGYTF.

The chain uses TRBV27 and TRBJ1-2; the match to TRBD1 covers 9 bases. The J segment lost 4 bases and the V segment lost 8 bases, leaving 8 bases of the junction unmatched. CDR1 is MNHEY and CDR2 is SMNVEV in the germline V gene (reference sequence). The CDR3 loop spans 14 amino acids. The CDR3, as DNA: TGTGCCAGCCATGGGACAGGGAAAGGCTATGGCTACACCTTC. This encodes CASHGTGKGYGYTF.

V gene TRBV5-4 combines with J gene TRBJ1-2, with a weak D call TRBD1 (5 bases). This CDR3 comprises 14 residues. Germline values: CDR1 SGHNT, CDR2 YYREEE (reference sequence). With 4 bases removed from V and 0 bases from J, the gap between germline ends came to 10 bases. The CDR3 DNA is TGTGCCAGCAGCCCCCGGGGGGCTAACTATGGCTACACCTTC. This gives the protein CASSPRGANYGYTF.